The 27 T cell receptor beta chains given below trace back to one sample, sequenced in a study of T cells in tuberculosis. The time point: new active TB diagnosis, blood taken before or within 7 days of starting treatment. Sequencing used immunoSEQ multiplex PCR; TCRdb keeps in-frame clones, though not all of them. The sample has under 40,000 clones, roughly 94% seen once. Material: PBMCs, obtained at tuberculosis diagnosis. All receptors come from an adult with tuberculosis.

The chain has TRBV7-8 and TRBJ1-4; TRBD1 aligns across 7 bases. V shed 2 bases and J 0 bases; nucleotides not matched to a gene: 6. The length of the CDR3 is 17 residues. Germline V lookup: CDR1 SGHVS, CDR2 FQNEAQ. The CDR3 nucleotides read TGTGCCAGCAGCTTAAAGGACAGGCTTCCAACTAATGAAAAACTGTTTTTT. Protein product: CASSLKDRLPTNEKLFF.

The V gene is TRBV10-3, the J gene TRBJ1-4; 8 positions agree with TRBD1. Germline-derived CDR1 and CDR2 are ENHRY and SYGVKD. Unmatched junction bases numbered 6, after V lost 10 bases and J lost 8 bases. This CDR3 contains 12 residues. This chain's CDR3 is CATTGDTEKLFF. Written as DNA, the CDR3 is TGTGCCACGACAGGGGATACGGAAAAACTGTTTTTT.

This chain joins TRBV6-6 and TRBJ1-5; maybe TRBD1 (6 bases). The CDR3 has 14 residues. With 4 bases removed from V and 6 bases from J, the gap between germline ends came to 13 bases. Germline V CDR1 and CDR2: MNHNY, SVGAGI (reference sequence). The DNA of the CDR3 is TGTGCCAGCAGTTTAAGACAGGTGGGTCAGCCCCAGCATTTT. Translation gives CASSLRQVGQPQHF.

This chain joins TRBV30 and TRBJ2-1; 11 bases map to TRBD1. With 5 bases clipped from V and 7 bases from J, the junction kept 7 bases outside the gene matches. This CDR3 is 14 amino acids long. Germline V CDR1 and CDR2: GTSNPN, SVGIG (reference sequence). The DNA of the CDR3 is TGTGCCTGGGACCGGGACAGGGGGGAGAATGAGCAGTTCTTC. This translates into CAWDRDRGENEQFF.

The V call is TRBV5-1, the J call TRBJ2-2; TRBD2 aligns across 11 bases. V gave up 2 bases and J gave up 3 bases; unmatched junction bases: 0. The CDR3 extends over 15 amino acids. Per the germline V gene, CDR1 is SGHRS and CDR2 is YFSETQ. CDR3 bases: TGCGCCAGCAGCTTACTAGCGGGGGACACCGGGGAGCTGTTTTTT. Translating it yields CASSLLAGDTGELFF.

This chain links TRBV28 with TRBJ2-6, with TRBD2 identical over 9 bases. Trimming at V came to 8 bases and at J to 2 bases, leaving 1 base not matched to a gene. The CDR3 loop spans 14 amino acids. Germline V lookup: CDR1 MDHEN, CDR2 SYDVKM. CDR3 bases: TGTGCCAGCGCGGGAGGGACTGGGGCCAACGTCCTGACTTTC. Its protein product is CASAGGTGANVLTF.

The CDR3 DNA reads as TGTGCCAGTAGTAGGCGGGACAGGGCCAACACCGGGGAGCTGTTTTTT. Translating gives CASSRRDRANTGELFF. The chain links TRBV19 to TRBJ2-2; 9 bases are a match to TRBD1. From germline, CDR1 is LNHDA and CDR2 SQIVND (reference sequence). The CDR3 spans 16 residues. V trimming: 4 bases; J trimming: 2 bases; junction bases outside the gene matches: 5.

The chain links TRBV5-1 to TRBJ1-1; D call uncertain. This CDR3 has 13 amino acids. Trimming shortened V by 7 bases and J by 2 bases, and 12 bases separated the two germline ends. Germline-derived CDR1 and CDR2 are SGHRS and YFSETQ. DNA of the CDR3: TGCGCCAGCGCCCCCCTGGCAAACACTGAAGCTTTCTTT. This encodes CASAPLANTEAFF.

The chain recombines TRBV6-6 with TRBJ1-1; D perhaps matches TRBD1 (5 bases). Trimming stripped 4 bases from V and 6 bases from J, with 12 bases between. This CDR3 comprises 13 residues. Germline CDR1 MNHNY, CDR2 SVGAGI (reference sequence). CDR3 nucleotides: TGTGCCAGCAGTTCATTTTCGGGGGCTGAAGCTTTCTTT. Encoded protein: CASSSFSGAEAFF.

The chain recombines TRBV27 with TRBJ1-5; perhaps TRBD1 as D (6 bases). From germline, CDR1 is MNHEY and CDR2 SMNVEV (reference sequence). V lost 1 base and J 3 bases, leaving 13 bases between the germline ends. The length of the CDR3 is 16 residues. The CDR3: CASSLYQTGPNQPQHF. As DNA, the CDR3 is TGTGCCAGCAGTTTATATCAGACAGGCCCCAATCAGCCCCAGCATTTT.

The chain is built from TRBV6-1 and TRBJ1-5; D is perhaps TRBD1 (5 bases). Germline lookup yields CDR1 MNHNS and CDR2 SASEGT. V gave up 0 bases and J gave up 4 bases, with 13 bases separating them. The CDR3 totals 16 residues. The CDR3 DNA sequence: TGTGCCAGCAGTGAAGCGATGTTCGGGGGTAATCAGCCCCAGCATTTT. Translated: CASSEAMFGGNQPQHF.

The chain is built from TRBV13 and TRBJ2-7, with 12 bases matching TRBD2. Germline CDR1 reads PRHDT; CDR2 reads FYEKMQ (reference sequence). The ends lost 4 bases at V and 2 bases at J; junction bases unmatched: 3. This CDR3 spans 15 amino acids. The CDR3 DNA follows: TGTGCCAGCAGCTCCCGGACTAGCGGGACCTACGAGCAGTACTTC. Protein sequence: CASSSRTSGTYEQYF.

J is TRBJ1-1 and V is TRBV2; 11 nucleotides line up with TRBD1. Germline assignment: CDR1 SNHLY and CDR2 FYNNEI. CDR3 length: 17 residues. Losses at the gene ends were 5 bases for V and 5 bases for J; bases not matched to a gene: 13. The CDR3 DNA sequence: TGTGCCAGCAGTTGGACAGGGGGCAAGTCAAGGCTTACTGAAGCTTTCTTT. Translating it yields CASSWTGGKSRLTEAFF.

In its sample, this clone was seen a few times. The V call is TRBV2, the J call TRBJ2-7; a possible D gene is TRBD2 (6 bases). From germline, CDR1 is SNHLY and CDR2 FYNNEI. The V gene lost 4 bases and the J gene lost 5 bases, with 12 bases spanning the gap. The CDR3 is 13 residues long. CDR3 residues: CASSVLEGHEQYF. For the CDR3, the DNA is TGTGCCAGCAGTGTTCTGGAGGGTCACGAGCAGTACTTC.

CDR3 sequence: CASSRDLSYEQYF. The CDR3 DNA sequence: TGTGCCAGCAGTCGGGACTTGTCCTACGAGCAGTACTTC. The gene calls are TRBV2 and TRBJ2-7; tentative D call: TRBD2 (6 bases). This CDR3 region has 13 residues. The germline gives CDR1 SNHLY, CDR2 FYNNEI. Trimming took 5 bases from V and 1 from J, leaving 9 bases between them.

This chain connects TRBV19 to TRBJ2-5; 7 bases align to TRBD2. Germline V gene sequence: CDR1 LNHDA, CDR2 SQIVND (reference sequence). The CDR3 is 14 residues long. V gave up 6 bases and J gave up 6 bases; unmatched junction bases: 10. DNA of the CDR3: TGTGCCAGTAGCATATCAGTGGGGGGGAAGACCCAGTACTTC. Translation: CASSISVGGKTQYF.

The V and J genes are TRBV6-4 and TRBJ1-1; 9 nucleotides agree with TRBD1. CDR3 length: 17 residues. Germline CDR1 is MRHNA and CDR2 is SNTAGT. V lost 6 bases to trimming and J lost 3 bases; unmatched junction nucleotides: 14. The DNA of the CDR3 is TGTGCCAGCAGCTACAGGGGGCCGGGGGGGCTCGACACTGAAGCTTTCTTT. Translating it yields CASSYRGPGGLDTEAFF.

The chain uses TRBV19 and TRBJ1-1; D possibly corresponds to TRBD1 (6 bases). There are 17 residues in the CDR3. Trimming took off 5 bases at V and 1 base at J, with 20 bases between the two ends. Germline V gene sequence: CDR1 LNHDA, CDR2 SQIVND (reference sequence). The CDR3 sequence is CASSDERGIMSNTEAFF. The CDR3 nucleotides are TGTGCCAGTAGTGACGAGAGGGGGATTATGTCGAACACTGAAGCTTTCTTT. The whole variable domain, remainder taken from reference TRBV19 and TRBJ1-1, is DGGITQSPKYLFRKEGQNVTLSCEQNLNHDAMYWYRQDPGQGLRLIYYSQIVNDFQKGDIAEGYSVSREKKESFPLTVTSAQKNPTAFYLCASSDERGIMSNTEAFFGQGTRLTVV.

The chain couples TRBV4-2 to TRBJ2-3, with D perhaps matching TRBD1 (5 bases). CDR1 and CDR2 from the germline V gene are LGHNA and YNFKEQ. The CDR3 runs 16 residues. Trimming left V 0 bases short and J 6 bases short, with 16 bases between. This CDR3 is CASSQDRGQGGDTQYF. The CDR3 coding sequence is TGTGCCAGCAGCCAAGATAGAGGCCAGGGTGGGGATACGCAGTATTTT.

The J gene is TRBJ2-7, the V gene TRBV6-5; 7 nucleotides agree with TRBD1. V shed 4 bases and J 2 bases; nucleotides not matched to a gene: 5. The CDR3 consists of 14 residues. Germline CDR1 is MNHEY and CDR2 is SVGAGI. CDR3 sequence reads: CASSSRQGTYEQYF. CDR3 in DNA: TGTGCCAGCAGTTCCCGACAGGGAACCTACGAGCAGTACTTC.

In DNA, the CDR3 is TGTGCCAGCAGCGTAGGAACAGGGGGCTCCTACGAGCAGTACTTC. Its protein product is CASSVGTGGSYEQYF. The chain uses TRBV9 and TRBJ2-7; the match to TRBD1 covers 8 bases. The germline V gene has CDR1 SGDLS and CDR2 YYNGEE. V dropped 0 bases and J dropped 0; count of bases not matched to a gene: 2. The CDR3 is 15 amino acids.

The chain couples TRBV5-1 to TRBJ1-2, with unresolved D. V lost 5 bases, J lost 3 bases, and 17 bases lay in between. The V gene's germline CDR1 is SGHRS and CDR2 YFSETQ. The CDR3 totals 15 residues. The CDR3 loop is CASRSRSGGYYGYTF. DNA of the CDR3: TGCGCCAGCAGGTCGCGATCAGGAGGCTACTATGGCTACACCTTC.

The genes are TRBV6-5 and TRBJ2-1; TRBD2 might be the D (6 bases). The CDR3 runs 16 residues. V was pared by 0 bases and J by 6 bases, with 15 bases between. Germline CDR1 and CDR2: MNHEY and SVGAGI. CDR3 DNA sequence: TGTGCCAGCAGTTACTCAGCGGGCGCCTCGTCCAATGAGCAGTTCTTC. Translation gives CASSYSAGASSNEQFF.

CDR3 protein: CAIGGGRYGYTF. The CDR3 DNA reads as TGTGCCATCGGGGGGGGCCGTTATGGCTACACCTTC. This rearrangement joins TRBV10-3 to TRBJ1-2, with D tentatively TRBD1 (6 bases). The CDR3 covers 12 residues. The V gene lost 8 bases and the J gene lost 5 bases, with 12 bases spanning the gap. Germline values: CDR1 ENHRY, CDR2 SYGVKD.

This chain uses TRBV15 with TRBJ2-1; 10 nucleotides agree with TRBD1. The CDR3 is made up of 17 amino acids. Trimming removed 0 bases from V and 4 bases from J; junction bases left unmatched: 6. Germline lookup yields CDR1 LNHNV and CDR2 YYDKDF (reference sequence). The CDR3 region has the DNA TGTGCCACCAGCAGAGATTTCCGGACAGGGGGGTACAATGAGCAGTTCTTC. Translated: CATSRDFRTGGYNEQFF.

This chain joins TRBV7-2 and TRBJ1-4, with a possible D match to TRBD1 (6 bases). V was pared by 1 base and J by 4 bases, with 13 bases between. CDR3 length: 16 residues. Per the germline V gene, CDR1 is SGHTA and CDR2 is FQGNSA. DNA of the CDR3: TGTGCCAGCAGCTTAGTAGTCGGACAGTATAATGAAAAACTGTTTTTT. Translated: CASSLVVGQYNEKLFF.

The chain joins TRBV5-4 to TRBJ1-4; perhaps TRBD1 as D (6 bases). Germline V gives CDR1 SGHNT, CDR2 YYREEE (reference sequence). Between the trimmed V and J ends, which lost 4 bases and 2 bases, there was a span of 15 bases. The CDR3 loop spans 16 amino acids. CDR3 loop: CASSLRTDRTNEKLFF. The CDR3 bases are TGTGCCAGCAGCCTAAGGACAGATCGTACTAATGAAAAACTGTTTTTT.